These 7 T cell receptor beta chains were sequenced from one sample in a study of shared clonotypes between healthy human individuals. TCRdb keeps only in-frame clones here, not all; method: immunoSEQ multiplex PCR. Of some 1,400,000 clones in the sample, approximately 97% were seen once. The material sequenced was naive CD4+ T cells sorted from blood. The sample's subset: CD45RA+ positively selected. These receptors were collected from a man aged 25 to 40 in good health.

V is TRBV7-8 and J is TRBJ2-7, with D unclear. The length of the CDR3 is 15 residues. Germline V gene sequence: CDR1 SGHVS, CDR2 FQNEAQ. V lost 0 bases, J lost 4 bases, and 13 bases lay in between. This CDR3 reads CASSLARVGIYEQYF. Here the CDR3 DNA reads TGTGCCAGCAGCTTAGCTAGGGTTGGAATATACGAGCAGTACTTC.

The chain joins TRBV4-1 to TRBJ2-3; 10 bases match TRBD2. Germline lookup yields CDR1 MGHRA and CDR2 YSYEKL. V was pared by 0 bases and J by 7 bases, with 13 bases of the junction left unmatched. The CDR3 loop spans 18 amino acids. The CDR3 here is CASSQEDNSAGGWNTQYF. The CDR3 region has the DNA TGCGCCAGCAGCCAAGAGGATAATTCAGCGGGAGGGTGGAATACGCAGTATTTT.

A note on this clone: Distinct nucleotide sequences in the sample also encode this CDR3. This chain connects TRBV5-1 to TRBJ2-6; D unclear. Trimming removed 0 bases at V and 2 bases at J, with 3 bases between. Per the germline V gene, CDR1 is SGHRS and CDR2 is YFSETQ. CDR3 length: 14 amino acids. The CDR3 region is CASSLGAGANVLTF. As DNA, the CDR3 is TGCGCCAGCAGCTTGGGGGCTGGGGCCAACGTCCTGACTTTC. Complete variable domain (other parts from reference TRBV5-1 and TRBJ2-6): KAGVTQTPRYLIKTRGQQVTLSCSPISGHRSVSWYQQTPGQGLQFLFEYFSETQRNKGNFPGRFSGRQFSNSRSEMNVSTLELGDSALYLCASSLGAGANVLTFGAGSRLTVL.

CDR3 nucleotides: TGTGCCAGCTCAGCCGATAGCGGGGACTCCTACGAGCAGTACTTC. Its protein product is CASSADSGDSYEQYF. The rearrangement links TRBV18 to TRBJ2-7, with 8 nucleotides matching TRBD2. This CDR3 has 15 residues. Germline trimming cut 5 bases from V and 0 bases from J; bases unmatched to any gene: 6. CDR1 and CDR2 (germline): KGHSH, LQKENI. Full variable domain (remainder filled in from reference TRBV18 and TRBJ2-7): NAGVMQNPRHLVRRRGQEARLRCSPMKGHSHVYWYRQLPEEGLKFMVYLQKENIIDESGMPKERFSAEFPKEGPSILRIQQVVRGDSAAYFCASSADSGDSYEQYFGPGTRLTVT.

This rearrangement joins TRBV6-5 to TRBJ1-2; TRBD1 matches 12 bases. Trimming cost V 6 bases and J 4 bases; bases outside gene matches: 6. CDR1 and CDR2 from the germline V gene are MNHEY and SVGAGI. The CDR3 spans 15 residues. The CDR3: CASRRDRGLSYGYTF. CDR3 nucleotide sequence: TGTGCCAGCAGGAGGGACAGGGGGCTCAGCTATGGCTACACCTTC.

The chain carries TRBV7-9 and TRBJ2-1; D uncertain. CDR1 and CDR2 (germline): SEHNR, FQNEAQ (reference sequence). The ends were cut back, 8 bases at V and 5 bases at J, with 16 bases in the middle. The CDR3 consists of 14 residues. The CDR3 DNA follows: TGTGCCAGCGTCTCGTCCACAGCAGACAATGAGCAGTTCTTC. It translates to CASVSSTADNEQFF.

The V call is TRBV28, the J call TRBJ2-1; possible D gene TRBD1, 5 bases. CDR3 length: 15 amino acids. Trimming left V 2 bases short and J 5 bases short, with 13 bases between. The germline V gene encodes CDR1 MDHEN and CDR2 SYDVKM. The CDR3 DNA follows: TGTGCCAGCAGTTTACAGGGCCCGACTGACAATGAGCAGTTCTTC. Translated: CASSLQGPTDNEQFF.